Listed below are T cell receptor beta chains from one sample, sequenced in a study of beta chain features in type 1 diabetes. Profiled with immunoSEQ multiplex PCR; TCRdb holds only in-frame clones, not every one. The sample lists roughly 100,000 clones, 25% to 35% occurring once. Source material: central memory CD4+ T cells from blood. These receptors were obtained from a woman under 30 with type 1 diabetes. CDR3s include the opening cysteine and the closing phenylalanine or tryptophan. D genes are given only for firm matches. Clone sizes are given selectively: once, few, many, or a class where the clone is expanded.

V gene	clone size	D gene	J gene	CDR3 DNA	CDR3 protein
TRBV9	few	NA	TRBJ2-3	TGTGCCAGCAGCGTATCCGGGGGAGATACGCAGTATTTT	CASSVSGGDTQYF
TRBV2	NA	TRBD2	TRBJ2-1	TGTGCCAGCAGCGCCCAGCGGGAAGATAAGAAGCAGTTCTTC	CASSAQREDKKQFF
TRBV15	NA	TRBD2	TRBJ2-3	TGTGCCACCAGCAGAGATCGGCTTCTAGCGGGAGCAGATACGCAGTATTTT	CATSRDRLLAGADTQYF
TRBV28	NA	NA	TRBJ2-1	TGTGCCAGCAGTTCGTCGGGGGTTGGTTTGGATGAGCAGTTCTTC	CASSSSGVGLDEQFF
TRBV7-9	few	NA	TRBJ2-7	TGTGCCAGCAGCTTTAACTCCTACGAGCAGTACTTC	CASSFNSYEQYF
TRBV21-1	few	NA	TRBJ1-5	TGTGCCAGCAGCATATATCAGCCCCAGCATTTT	CASSIYQPQHF
TRBV2	few	TRBD1	TRBJ1-5	TGTGCCAGCAGTTTACAGGGGGCGGCGGGCAAGCATTTT	CASSLQGAAGKHF
TRBV5-4	few	TRBD2	TRBJ2-1	TGTGCCAGCAGCCCCGGGGGAGCGGGGGGGCGGGATGAGCAGTTCTTC	CASSPGGAGGRDEQFF
TRBV13	NA	TRBD1	TRBJ2-1	TGTGCCAGCAGCTTAATCAGGGGGCCCTACAATGAGCAGTTCTTC	CASSLIRGPYNEQFF
TRBV15	few	TRBD2	TRBJ2-1	TGTGCCACCAGCAGAGGTAGCGGGAGCGACAATGAGCAGTTCTTC	CATSRGSGSDNEQFF
TRBV6-1	once	TRBD2	TRBJ2-1	TGTGCCAGCAAGGGAGAGACTAGCGGGAGAATGCAGTTCTTC	CASKGETSGRMQFF
TRBV30	NA	TRBD2	TRBJ2-1	TGTGCCTGGACCTTAGGCGGGAGATACAGGTTCTTC	CAWTLGGRYRFF
TRBV9	NA	TRBD2	TRBJ2-1	TGTGCCAGCAGCGTAGTGGGACTAGCGGGAGGGAAGCAGTTCTTC	CASSVVGLAGGKQFF
TRBV15	NA	TRBD2	TRBJ2-1	TGTGCCACCAGCATTCCGCTAGCGGGAATGACTGAGCAGTTCTTC	CATSIPLAGMTEQFF
TRBV5-1	few	TRBD2	TRBJ2-1	TGCGCCAGCAGCTTGCAACGGACTAGCGGGAGTATGGGCTCCTACAATGAGCAGTTCTTC	CASSLQRTSGSMGSYNEQFF
TRBV7-8	NA	NA	TRBJ1-1	TGTGCCAGCAGCTTAAGGGGAAACACTGAAGCTTTCTTT	CASSLRGNTEAFF
TRBV7-9	NA	TRBD1	TRBJ2-1	TGTGCCAGCAGCTTATCCCTGACAGGGGGGAAAAATGAGCAGTTCTTC	CASSLSLTGGKNEQFF
TRBV28	NA	NA	TRBJ2-7	TGTGCCAGCAGTACCGCCGGGACTGAGTCCTACGAGCAGTACTTC	CASSTAGTESYEQYF
TRBV5-1	few	TRBD2	TRBJ2-3	TGCGCCAGCAGCCCGGGACTAGCGGGAGCCACAGATACGCAGTATTTT	CASSPGLAGATDTQYF
TRBV2	NA	TRBD2	TRBJ2-3	TGTGCCAGCAGTGGAGGACTAGCGGGGAACACAGATACGCAGTATTTT	CASSGGLAGNTDTQYF
TRBV6-1	once	NA	TRBJ2-7	TGTGCCAGCAGTGAAGGAGGCCTTTTATACGAGCAGTACTTC	CASSEGGLLYEQYF
TRBV2	few	NA	TRBJ2-7	TGTGCCAGCAGTGAAAGAGGGCGGACCTCCTACGAGCAGTACTTC	CASSERGRTSYEQYF
TRBV7-9	NA	NA	TRBJ2-3	TGTGCCAGCAGCTCCCGACTAGAAGCAACAGATACGCAGTATTTT	CASSSRLEATDTQYF
TRBV7-2	NA	NA	TRBJ1-2	TGTGCCAGCAGCGCGCTGTCCCTTCTGCGCGGCTACACCTTC	CASSALSLLRGYTF
TRBV28	few	TRBD2	TRBJ2-1	TGTGCCAGCAGTGGAGCGGGAGGGACCTACAATGAGCAGTTCTTC	CASSGAGGTYNEQFF
TRBV27	NA	TRBD1	TRBJ1-2	TGTGCCAGCAGTAAATCCGGGACAGACTTCTATGGCTACACCTTC	CASSKSGTDFYGYTF
TRBV5-4	few	NA	TRBJ2-5	TGTGCCAGCAGCCAAGGACAGACAGTCGGGAGGGAGACCCAGTACTTC	CASSQGQTVGRETQYF
TRBV18	few	NA	TRBJ2-1	TGTGCCAGCTCACCGGCGCAGGGGGAGCAGTTCTTC	CASSPAQGEQFF
TRBV19	few	NA	TRBJ2-1	TGTGCCAGTAGTTCCGGGACAACTACCTACAATGAGCAGTTCTTC	CASSSGTTTYNEQFF
TRBV30	NA	NA	TRBJ1-4	TGTGCCTGGAGCCCCAGGCAGCGGAGACCAACTAATGAAAAACTGTTTTTT	CAWSPRQRRPTNEKLFF
TRBV19	few	NA	TRBJ2-1	TGTGCCAGCGGGAGTTTGGGCAATGAGCAGTTCTTC	CASGSLGNEQFF
TRBV27	NA	TRBD2	TRBJ2-7	TGTGCCAGCAGTTTGAAAGCCGCGGGGGTCTACGAGCAGTACTTC	CASSLKAAGVYEQYF
TRBV7-3	few	NA	TRBJ1-1	TGTGCCAGCAGCCTAGGAAGACAGGCTGAAGCTTTCTTT	CASSLGRQAEAFF
TRBV5-1	NA	NA	TRBJ2-5	TGCGCCAGCAGCTTGGCCGACTCAGTAGGAGAGACCCAGTACTTC	CASSLADSVGETQYF
TRBV18	NA	TRBD1	TRBJ1-2	TGTGCCAGCTCACCAACGGACAGGGGCCCGCGGGCTGATGGCTACACCTTC	CASSPTDRGPRADGYTF
TRBV5-1	NA	NA	TRBJ1-4	TGCGCCAGCAGCTTGGTACAGGGAGGGGAAAAACTGTTTTTT	CASSLVQGGEKLFF
TRBV6-6	once	NA	TRBJ2-1	TGTGCCAGCAGCGCAGATTACAATGAGCAGTTCTTC	CASSADYNEQFF
TRBV30	many	NA	TRBJ2-5	TGTGCCTGGAGCCAAGGGCGGGCCCAAGAGACCCAGTACTTC	CAWSQGRAQETQYF
TRBV6-5	few	NA	TRBJ2-1	TGTGCCAGCAGTGAAGAGTACGCGCAGTTCTTC	CASSEEYAQFF
TRBV11-2	NA	TRBD1	TRBJ1-1	TGTGCCAGCAGCCTTTTTGGGGGACAGGAACATGAAGCTTTCTTT	CASSLFGGQEHEAFF
TRBV28	NA	NA	TRBJ2-5	TGTGCCAGCAGTGACCTCTTTAGCCCCCAAGAGACCCAGTACTTC	CASSDLFSPQETQYF